The 14 T cell receptor beta chains below come from one sample, sequenced in a study of control samples from healthy donors and cancer patients. Some clones are missing from TCRdb's copy, which holds only in-frame ones; the method was immunoSEQ multiplex PCR. The sample consists of about 100,000 clones, more than 85% of them appearing once. Sequencing used blood. These receptors were obtained from a young man in good health.

This clone showed up just once. The J gene is TRBJ1-6, the V gene TRBV24-1; the match to TRBD1 covers 8 bases. V lost 2 bases to trimming and J lost 7 bases; unmatched junction nucleotides: 6. The CDR3 covers 16 residues. CDR1 is KGHDR and CDR2 is SFDVKD in the germline V gene. CDR3 sequence reads: CATSDSTGGVNSPLHF. The CDR3 DNA is TGTGCCACCAGTGATTCTACAGGGGGTGTGAATTCACCCCTCCACTTT.

The gene calls are TRBV12-5 and TRBJ1-2; a possible D gene is TRBD1 (6 bases). V dropped 0 bases and J dropped 6 bases, with 17 bases sitting between them. Per germline, CDR1 LGHNT and CDR2 FRNRAP. This CDR3 has 16 residues. CDR3 region: CASGLVLQGLRDGYTF. The CDR3 DNA reads TGTGCTAGTGGTTTGGTACTCCAGGGGCTGAGGGATGGCTACACCTTC.

The count of this clone is one. The gene calls are TRBV10-3 and TRBJ1-2, with 11 bases lining up with TRBD1. This CDR3 region has 14 residues. Germline lookup yields CDR1 ENHRY and CDR2 SYGVKD. V shed 2 bases, J shed 4 bases, and the junction held 0 bases outside the gene matches. The CDR3 DNA reads TGTGCCATCAGTGAGGGACAGGGGGCCTATGGCTACACCTTC. It specifies CAISEGQGAYGYTF.

This sequence joins TRBV30 and TRBJ1-2, with D hard to call. CDR1 is GTSNPN and CDR2 is SVGIG in the germline V gene (reference sequence). The CDR3 runs to 13 residues. V was trimmed by 3 bases and J by 4 bases, leaving 12 bases between them. CDR3 in DNA: TGTGCCTGGAGGACAAGTCGGGCCTATGGCTACACCTTC. This codes for CAWRTSRAYGYTF. The full variable domain, with the rest looked up from reference TRBV30 and TRBJ1-2, is SQTIHQWPATLVQPVGSPLSLECTVEGTSNPNLYWYRQAAGRGLQLLFYSVGIGQISSEVPQNLSASRPQDRQFILSSKKLLLSDSGFYLCAWRTSRAYGYTFGSGTRLTVV.

This clone was detected only a few times. This sequence joins TRBV5-1 and TRBJ1-1; D gene uncertain. Per germline, CDR1 SGHRS and CDR2 YFSETQ. V was trimmed by 4 bases and J by 1 base, leaving 14 bases between them. The CDR3 loop spans 15 amino acids. CDR3 loop: CASSPEEWGNTEAFF. Here the CDR3 DNA reads TGCGCCAGCAGCCCTGAGGAATGGGGGAACACTGAAGCTTTCTTT.

The chain has TRBV7-9 and TRBJ1-6; the D gene is possibly TRBD1 (6 bases). The CDR3 consists of 14 residues. V shed 6 bases and J shed 9 bases, with 15 bases lying between them. Germline-derived CDR1 and CDR2 are SEHNR and FQNEAQ (reference sequence). CDR3 DNA: TGTGCCAGCAGTAACAGGGAAGTGGTTTCACCCCTCCACTTT. This encodes CASSNREVVSPLHF. Variable domain in full (rest from reference TRBV7-9 and TRBJ1-6): DTGVSQNPRHKITKRGQNVTFRCDPISEHNRLYWYRQTLGQGPEFLTYFQNEAQLEKSRLLSDRFSAERPKGSFSTLEIQRTEQGDSAMYLCASSNREVVSPLHFGNGTRLTVT.

V and J are TRBV5-6 and TRBJ1-2; possible D gene TRBD1, 5 bases. Trimming shortened V by 4 bases and J by 6 bases, and 16 bases separated the two germline ends. The CDR3 consists of 14 residues. Germline CDR1 SGHDT, CDR2 YYEEEE. The CDR3 is CASSRSTQVHGYTF. Written as DNA, the CDR3 is TGTGCCAGCAGCCGATCGACACAGGTGCATGGCTACACCTTC.

The chain links TRBV11-2 to TRBJ2-4; possibly TRBD1 or TRBD2 for D (5 bases each). Germline V CDR1 and CDR2: SGHAT, FQNNGV. Trimming left V 4 bases short and J 16 bases short, with 20 bases between. CDR3 length: 13 amino acids. CDR3 bases: TGTGCCAGCAGCTCGACCCCTCTGGGGGTTTCTTACTTC. Amino acids: CASSSTPLGVSYF.

The chain has TRBV12-3 or TRBV12-4 and TRBJ2-1; D remains unclear. V shed 7 bases and J shed 4 bases, with 8 bases lying between them. This CDR3 has 12 residues. This chain's CDR3 is CASTTVYNEQFF. CDR3 sequence (DNA): TGTGCCAGCACCACCGTATACAATGAGCAGTTCTTC.

The genes are TRBV11-2 and TRBJ1-1; D is unresolved. CDR1 is SGHAT, CDR2 FQNNGV, per germline. The CDR3 totals 14 residues. The germline V and J ends were trimmed by 0 bases and 1 base, with 6 bases remaining between them. CDR3 sequence reads: CASSLDAPNTEAFF. The DNA of the CDR3 is TGTGCCAGCAGCTTAGACGCCCCGAACACTGAAGCTTTCTTT.

The chain links TRBV5-1 to TRBJ2-1; D remains unclear. CDR1 SGHRS and CDR2 YFSETQ come from the germline V gene. Trimming left V 0 bases short and J 8 bases short, with 18 bases between. This CDR3 spans 16 amino acids. The chain's CDR3 is CASSLAQPQAGDEQFF. CDR3 DNA: TGCGCCAGCAGCTTGGCCCAACCTCAAGCTGGCGATGAGCAGTTCTTC.

The rearrangement joins TRBV28 to TRBJ1-2; D may be TRBD1 (6 bases). V lost 5 bases, J lost 4 bases, and 20 bases lay in between. The CDR3 is 16 residues long. From germline, CDR1 is MDHEN and CDR2 SYDVKM. The CDR3 region is CASSPHPGQLSYGYTF. The CDR3 region has the DNA TGTGCCAGCAGTCCGCATCCGGGACAACTATCCTATGGCTACACCTTC.

The V and J genes are TRBV2 and TRBJ1-2, with 9 bases aligning to TRBD1. The junction had 4 bases not matched to a gene; V was cut back by 3 bases and J by 2 bases. The CDR3 covers 15 residues. Germline assignment: CDR1 SNHLY and CDR2 FYNNEI. CDR3 bases: TGTGCCAGCAGTGAGGACAGGGGAAGAAACTATGGCTACACCTTC. Amino acids: CASSEDRGRNYGYTF.

The rearrangement links TRBV7-9 to TRBJ2-3; D is possibly TRBD1 (5 bases). The CDR3 runs to 16 residues. The germline V gene encodes CDR1 SEHNR and CDR2 FQNEAQ (reference sequence). V was shortened by 1 base and J by 1 base, with 12 bases between the two germline ends. The CDR3 bases are TGTGCCAGCAGCTTAGGTTCCACAGGCGGCACAGATACGCAGTATTTT. This translates into CASSLGSTGGTDTQYF.